A single sample is the source of the 27 T cell receptor beta chains below, sequenced in a study of control samples from healthy donors and cancer patients. The method was immunoSEQ multiplex PCR; TCRdb's version includes in-frame clones alone and lacks a portion of them. The data hold about 150,000 clones, with 93% observed a single time. Sequencing was done on a sample of blood. The receptor set was obtained from a man between 18 and 35 years old in good health.

The chain employs TRBV15 and TRBJ2-7; 7 bases map to TRBD1. Germline V gives CDR1 LNHNV, CDR2 YYDKDF (reference sequence). V was clipped by 0 bases and J by 4 bases; unmatched bases: 12. The length of the CDR3 is 17 residues. This chain's CDR3 is CATSRDGPGQPRYEQYF. The CDR3 DNA reads as TGTGCCACCAGCAGAGATGGTCCGGGACAGCCAAGATACGAGCAGTACTTC.

The V call is TRBV6-5, the J call TRBJ1-5, with D unclear. Germline V CDR1 and CDR2: MNHEY, SVGAGI. The V and J ends lost 4 bases and 1 base respectively, with 11 bases between them. The CDR3 sequence is 15 residues long. The CDR3 coding sequence is TGTGCCAGCAGTTCGTGGACGGGAAGCAATCAGCCCCAGCATTTT. Its translation: CASSSWTGSNQPQHF.

J is TRBJ2-5 and V is TRBV27; 13 nucleotides line up with TRBD2. The CDR3 length is 13 residues. Unmatched junction bases numbered 1, after V lost 8 bases and J lost 4 bases. The germline gives CDR1 MNHEY, CDR2 SMNVEV (reference sequence). The CDR3 nucleotides are TGTGCCAGCCGACTAGCGGGAGGAGAGACCCAGTACTTC. The encoded protein is CASRLAGGETQYF.

This chain joins TRBV24-1 and TRBJ2-2, with D tentatively TRBD2 (5 bases). CDR3 length equals 17 residues. Germline V CDR1 and CDR2: KGHDR, SFDVKD. V dropped 3 bases and J dropped 4 bases, with 17 bases sitting between them. The CDR3 loop is CATSDPGLPGVTGELFF. CDR3 DNA: TGTGCCACCAGTGATCCCGGACTGCCCGGGGTCACCGGGGAGCTGTTTTTT.

The gene calls are TRBV5-1 and TRBJ2-2; weak D call: TRBD1 (5 bases). From germline, CDR1 is SGHRS and CDR2 YFSETQ. CDR3 length: 18 amino acids. The V end was cut by 3 bases, the J end by 4 bases, with 22 bases between. CDR3 in amino acids: CASSSPGRSPLSTGELFF. CDR3 bases: TGCGCCAGCAGCTCCCCAGGGCGGAGCCCACTATCCACCGGGGAGCTGTTTTTT. Drawing the rest from reference TRBV5-1 and TRBJ2-2, the complete variable domain is KAGVTQTPRYLIKTRGQQVTLSCSPISGHRSVSWYQQTPGQGLQFLFEYFSETQRNKGNFPGRFSGRQFSNSRSEMNVSTLELGDSALYLCASSSPGRSPLSTGELFFGEGSRLTVL.

The rearrangement uses TRBV28 and TRBJ1-5, with TRBD1 identical over 10 bases. Germline loops: CDR1 MDHEN, CDR2 SYDVKM. CDR3 length equals 15 residues. Trimming took 6 bases from V and 5 from J; bases not matched to a gene: 7. The CDR3 coding sequence is TGTGCCAGCAGGTACCGGGACAGGGGTGATCAGCCCCAGCATTTT. As protein: CASRYRDRGDQPQHF.

The chain couples TRBV6-1 to TRBJ1-5; D gene ambiguous. Germline-derived CDR1 and CDR2 are MNHNS and SASEGT. V was cut by 3 bases and J by 2 bases, with 14 bases left in between. The CDR3 is 16 residues long. CDR3 in DNA: TGTGCCAGCAGTGACGTTCTCTCCGTGGGCAATCAGCCCCAGCATTTT. Its protein is CASSDVLSVGNQPQHF.

The chain combines TRBV11-2 with TRBJ2-1; D call uncertain. Germline lookup yields CDR1 SGHAT and CDR2 FQNNGV. The CDR3 is made up of 16 amino acids. Trimming pared 0 bases from V and 0 bases from J, leaving 9 bases between. The CDR3 reads CASSLELAGSYNEQFF. CDR3 sequence (DNA): TGTGCCAGCAGCTTAGAGTTAGCAGGCTCCTACAATGAGCAGTTCTTC.

This chain connects TRBV14 to TRBJ1-2; no clear D gene. V lost 1 base to trimming and J lost 4 bases, with 10 bases between them. The CDR3 sequence is 14 residues long. CDR1 and CDR2 from the germline V gene are SGHDN and FVKESK. The CDR3 loop is CASSQVTEPYGYTF. The CDR3 DNA reads as TGTGCCAGCAGCCAAGTGACGGAACCCTATGGCTACACCTTC.

The rearrangement links TRBV6-6 to TRBJ2-7; no clear D gene. The CDR3 covers 12 residues. The germline V gene encodes CDR1 MNHNY and CDR2 SVGAGI (reference sequence). V was cut by 0 bases and J by 6 bases, with 6 bases left in between. CDR3 protein: CASSYSPGEQYF. The DNA for the CDR3 is TGTGCCAGCAGTTACTCACCGGGCGAGCAGTACTTC.

The genes are TRBV4-1 and TRBJ2-1; 10 bases align to TRBD1. The CDR3 totals 19 residues. Per germline, CDR1 MGHRA and CDR2 YSYEKL. Unmatched junction bases numbered 18, after V lost 4 bases and J lost 6 bases. CDR3 in amino acids: CASSPQIIQRDRGPNEQFF. Written as DNA, the CDR3 is TGCGCCAGCAGCCCACAAATAATCCAACGGGACAGGGGTCCCAATGAGCAGTTCTTC.

The V and J genes are TRBV7-3 and TRBJ1-1; 11 bases fit TRBD1. Germline V CDR1 and CDR2: SGHTA, FQGTGA. The CDR3 totals 16 residues. J gave up 3 bases and V 6 bases, and 9 bases lay outside the gene matches. The CDR3 DNA reads as TGTGCCAGCAGTCTAACTCCGGGACAGGGGGACACTGAAGCTTTCTTT. It translates to CASSLTPGQGDTEAFF.

The chain carries TRBV13 and TRBJ2-1; a weak D match, TRBD2 (5 bases). Trimming pared 4 bases from V and 2 bases from J, leaving 9 bases between. CDR1 and CDR2 (germline): PRHDT, FYEKMQ (reference sequence). This CDR3 is built from 14 residues. CDR3 in amino acids: CASSSLAPYNEQFF. CDR3 coding DNA: TGTGCCAGCAGCTCCTTAGCGCCCTACAATGAGCAGTTCTTC.

The count of this clone is one. The CDR3 reads CASSYMSGSNYGYTF. The CDR3 nucleotides read TGTGCCAGCAGCTACATGTCGGGGTCTAACTATGGCTACACCTTC. This chain links TRBV6-5 with TRBJ1-2, with D hard to call. The CDR3 sequence is 15 residues long. V dropped 6 bases and J dropped 0 bases, with 14 bases sitting between them. Germline values: CDR1 MNHEY, CDR2 SVGAGI.

This sequence joins TRBV28 and TRBJ2-3; D uncertain. From germline, CDR1 is MDHEN and CDR2 SYDVKM. Between the trimmed V and J ends, which lost 3 bases and 3 bases, there was a span of 7 bases. The CDR3 has 13 residues. In nucleotides, the CDR3 is TGTGCCAGCAGTTTCGGTCTTACAGATACGCAGTATTTT. Its protein product is CASSFGLTDTQYF. Drawing the rest from reference TRBV28 and TRBJ2-3, the complete variable domain is DVKVTQSSRYLVKRTGEKVFLECVQDMDHENMFWYRQDPGLGLRLIYFSYDVKMKEKGDIPEGYSVSREKKERFSLILESASTNQTSMYLCASSFGLTDTQYFGPGTRLTVL.

The chain combines TRBV5-6 with TRBJ2-1; D might be TRBD2 (5 bases). Trimming took off 2 bases at V and 7 bases at J, with 13 bases between the two ends. This CDR3 comprises 14 residues. CDR1 is SGHDT, CDR2 YYEEEE, per germline. The CDR3 protein is CASSFVEARNEQFF. For the CDR3, the DNA is TGTGCCAGCAGCTTCGTGGAGGCTCGGAATGAGCAGTTCTTC.

The chain uses TRBV30 and TRBJ1-4; maybe TRBD1 (5 bases). Per germline, CDR1 GTSNPN and CDR2 SVGIG (reference sequence). V lost 0 bases to trimming and J lost 4 bases, with 6 bases between them. There are 13 residues in the CDR3. The CDR3 loop is CAWSVQVNEKLFF. The CDR3 region has the DNA TGTGCCTGGAGTGTACAGGTTAATGAAAAACTGTTTTTT.

The J gene is TRBJ1-2, the V gene TRBV2; tentative D call: TRBD1 (5 bases). The CDR3 extends over 18 amino acids. V dropped 2 bases and J dropped 3 bases, with 22 bases sitting between them. CDR1 is SNHLY and CDR2 is FYNNEI in the germline V gene. CDR3 in amino acids: CASSELPGLTIEDYGYTF. CDR3 sequence (DNA): TGTGCCAGCAGTGAACTTCCGGGACTTACAATTGAGGACTATGGCTACACCTTC.

The chain is built from TRBV9 and TRBJ2-1; TRBD2 matches 10 bases. Trimming cost V 0 bases and J 10 bases; bases outside gene matches: 13. Germline V lookup: CDR1 SGDLS, CDR2 YYNGEE. This CDR3 spans 17 amino acids. The CDR3 spells CASSVGASGSGGSEQFF. The CDR3 DNA reads as TGTGCCAGCAGCGTAGGGGCTAGCGGGAGCGGGGGGAGCGAGCAGTTCTTC.

V usage is TRBV2 and J usage is TRBJ1-6; D remains ambiguous. Germline V lookup: CDR1 SNHLY, CDR2 FYNNEI. The length of the CDR3 is 12 residues. V was trimmed by 6 bases and J by 7 bases, leaving 7 bases between them. The CDR3 loop reads CASRSLNSPLHF. CDR3 nucleotide sequence: TGTGCCAGCAGGTCATTAAATTCACCCCTCCACTTT. Full variable domain (missing parts from reference TRBV2 and TRBJ1-6): EPEVTQTPSHQVTQMGQEVILRCVPISNHLYFYWYRQILGQKVEFLVSFYNNEISEKSEIFDDQFSVERPDGSNFTLKIRSTKLEDSAMYFCASRSLNSPLHFGNGTRLTVT.

J is TRBJ1-3 and V is TRBV6-5, with unresolved D. V shed 4 bases and J shed 2 bases, with 3 bases lying between them. Germline CDR1 reads MNHEY; CDR2 reads SVGAGI. The CDR3 loop spans 12 amino acids. The CDR3 loop is CASSFPGNTIYF. CDR3 DNA sequence: TGTGCCAGCAGTTTTCCTGGAAACACCATATATTTT.

Relative to its sample, this clone is medium-sized. CDR3 protein: CATSDRTSGSSYEQYF. The CDR3 bases are TGTGCCACCAGTGACCGGACTAGCGGGAGCTCCTACGAGCAGTACTTC. The rearrangement links TRBV24-1 to TRBJ2-7, with 13 nucleotides matching TRBD2. Germline trimming cut 4 bases from V and 0 bases from J; bases unmatched to any gene: 2. Germline CDR1 and CDR2: KGHDR and SFDVKD. This CDR3 has 16 residues.

The gene calls are TRBV19 and TRBJ1-1; 7 bases align to TRBD1. The CDR3 has 13 residues. Germline CDR1 and CDR2: LNHDA and SQIVND (reference sequence). As DNA, the CDR3 is TGTGGGACAGGTGGAAGTTCGGGCACTGAAGCTTTCTTT. This gives the protein CGTGGSSGTEAFF.

The J gene is TRBJ2-5, the V gene TRBV28; either TRBD1 or TRBD2 may supply D (5 bases each). The CDR3 runs 17 residues. V lost 2 bases and J lost 0, with 16 bases in between. The germline V gene encodes CDR1 MDHEN and CDR2 SYDVKM. The CDR3 bases are TGTGCCAGCAGTTTAGGCCCAGGGACGGAATACCAAGAGACCCAGTACTTC. This encodes CASSLGPGTEYQETQYF.

V usage is TRBV6-1 and J usage is TRBJ1-5, with TRBD1 matching over 7 bases. V was pared by 3 bases and J by 0 bases, with 8 bases of the junction left unmatched. The CDR3 has 17 amino acids. Germline V CDR1 and CDR2: MNHNS, SASEGT. DNA of the CDR3: TGTGCCAGCAGTGATAAGGGGACAGCATATAGCAATCAGCCCCAGCATTTT. Translated: CASSDKGTAYSNQPQHF.

This chain uses TRBV5-8 with TRBJ2-7; D is tentatively TRBD1 or TRBD2 (5 bases each). Looked up from germline, CDR1 is SGHTS and CDR2 is YDEGEE. V gave up 3 bases and J gave up 2 bases, with 15 bases separating them. This CDR3 contains 15 residues. The CDR3, as DNA: TGTGCCAGCAGCTACCGGGACGGAGGCCCCTACGAGCAGTACTTC. Its translation is CASSYRDGGPYEQYF.

The rearrangement uses TRBV4-1 and TRBJ1-1; D ambiguous. The ends were cut back, 4 bases at V and 5 bases at J, with 20 bases in the middle. From germline, CDR1 is MGHRA and CDR2 YSYEKL. This CDR3 has 16 amino acids. The CDR3 DNA is TGCGCCAGCAGCCCAGTTGGGGTCCGCCGGGAGACTGAAGCTTTCTTT. This translates into CASSPVGVRRETEAFF.